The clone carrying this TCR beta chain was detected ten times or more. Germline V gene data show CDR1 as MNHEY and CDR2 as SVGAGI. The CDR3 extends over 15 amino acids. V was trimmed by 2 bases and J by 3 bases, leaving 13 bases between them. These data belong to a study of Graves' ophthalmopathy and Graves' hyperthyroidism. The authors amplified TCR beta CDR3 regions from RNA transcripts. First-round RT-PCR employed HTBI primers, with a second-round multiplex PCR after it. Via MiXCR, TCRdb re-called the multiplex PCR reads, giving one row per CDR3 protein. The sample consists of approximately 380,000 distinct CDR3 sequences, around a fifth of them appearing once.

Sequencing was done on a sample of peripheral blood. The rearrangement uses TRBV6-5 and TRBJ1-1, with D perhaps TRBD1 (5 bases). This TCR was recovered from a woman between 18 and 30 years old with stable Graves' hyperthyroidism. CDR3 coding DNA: TGTGCCAGCAGTTACAATGGCAGGGAGGACACTGAAGCTTTCTTT. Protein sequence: CASSYNGREDTEAFF.